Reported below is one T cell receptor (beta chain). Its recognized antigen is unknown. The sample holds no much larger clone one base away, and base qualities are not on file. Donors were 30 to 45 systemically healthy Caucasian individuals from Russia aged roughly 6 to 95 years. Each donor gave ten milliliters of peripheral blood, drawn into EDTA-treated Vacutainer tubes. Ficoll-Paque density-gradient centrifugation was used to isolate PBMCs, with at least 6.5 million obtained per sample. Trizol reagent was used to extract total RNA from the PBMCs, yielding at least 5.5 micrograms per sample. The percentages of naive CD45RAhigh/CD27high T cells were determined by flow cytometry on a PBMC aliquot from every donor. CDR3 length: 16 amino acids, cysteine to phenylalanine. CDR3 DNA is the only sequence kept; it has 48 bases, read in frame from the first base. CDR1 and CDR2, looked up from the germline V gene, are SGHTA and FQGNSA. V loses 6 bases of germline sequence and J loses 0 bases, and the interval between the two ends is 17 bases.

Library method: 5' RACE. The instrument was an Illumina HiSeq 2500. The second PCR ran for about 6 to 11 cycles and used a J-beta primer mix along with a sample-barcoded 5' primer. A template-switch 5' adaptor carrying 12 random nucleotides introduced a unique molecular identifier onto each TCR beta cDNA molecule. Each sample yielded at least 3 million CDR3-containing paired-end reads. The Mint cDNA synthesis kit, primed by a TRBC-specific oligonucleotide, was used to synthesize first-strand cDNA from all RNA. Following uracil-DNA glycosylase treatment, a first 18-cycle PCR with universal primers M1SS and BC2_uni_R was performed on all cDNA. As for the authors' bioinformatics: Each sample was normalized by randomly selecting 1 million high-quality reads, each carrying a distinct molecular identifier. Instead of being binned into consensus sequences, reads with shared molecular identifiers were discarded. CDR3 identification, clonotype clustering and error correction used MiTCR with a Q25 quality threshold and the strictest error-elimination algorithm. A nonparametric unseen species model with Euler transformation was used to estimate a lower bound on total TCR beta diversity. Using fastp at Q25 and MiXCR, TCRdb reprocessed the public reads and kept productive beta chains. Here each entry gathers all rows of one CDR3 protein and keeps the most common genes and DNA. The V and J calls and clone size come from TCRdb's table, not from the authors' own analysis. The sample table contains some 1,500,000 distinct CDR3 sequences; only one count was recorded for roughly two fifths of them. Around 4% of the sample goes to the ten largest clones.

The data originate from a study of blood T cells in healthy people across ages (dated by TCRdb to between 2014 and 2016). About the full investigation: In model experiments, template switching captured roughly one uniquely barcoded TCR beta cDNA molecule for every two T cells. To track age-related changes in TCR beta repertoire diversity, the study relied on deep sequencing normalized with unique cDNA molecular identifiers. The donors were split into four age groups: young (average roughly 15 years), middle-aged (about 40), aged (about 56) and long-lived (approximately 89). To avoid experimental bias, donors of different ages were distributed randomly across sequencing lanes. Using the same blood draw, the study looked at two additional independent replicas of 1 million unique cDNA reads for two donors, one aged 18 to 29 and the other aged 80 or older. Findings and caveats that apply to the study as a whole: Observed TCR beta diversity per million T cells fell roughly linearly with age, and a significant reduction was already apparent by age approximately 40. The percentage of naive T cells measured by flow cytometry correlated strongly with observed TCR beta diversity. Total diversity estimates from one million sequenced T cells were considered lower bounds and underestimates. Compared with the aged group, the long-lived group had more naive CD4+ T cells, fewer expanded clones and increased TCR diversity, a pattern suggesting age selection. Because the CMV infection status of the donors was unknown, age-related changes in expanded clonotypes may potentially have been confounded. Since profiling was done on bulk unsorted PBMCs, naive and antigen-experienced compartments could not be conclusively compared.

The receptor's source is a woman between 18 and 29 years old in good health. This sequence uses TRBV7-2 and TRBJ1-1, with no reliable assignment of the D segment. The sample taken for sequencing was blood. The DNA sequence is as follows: TGTGCCAGCAGTTGGGCGTTAAACGGGATGAACACTGAAGCTTTCTTT. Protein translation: CASSWALNGMNTEAFF.